This TCR beta chain was retrieved from a study of shared clonotypes between healthy human individuals. The overall study: Per-donor plates numbered three CD4 naive, three CD4 memory, two CD8 naive and one CD8 memory. Study results and limitations: Shared clonotypes: about 5% naive CD4, about 3.5% naive CD8, under 2.5% memory CD4, about 0.4% memory CD8.

Germline V gene data show CDR1 as GTSNPN and CDR2 as SVGIG (reference sequence). This CDR3 is 14 amino acids long. Trimming at V came to 2 bases and at J to 6 bases, leaving 8 bases not matched to a gene. On this clone itself: Its antigen remains unidentified.

Genomic DNA per cell subset filled all wells of several immunoSEQ plates. Sequencing used immunoSEQ multiplex PCR; TCRdb keeps in-frame clones, though not all of them. The sample carries millions of clones, roughly 92% recorded once. This chain links TRBV30 with TRBJ2-7, with 9 bases identical to TRBD1. Sequencing was carried out using naive CD4+ T cells sorted from blood. Subset here: CD45RA+ positively selected. This receptor was identified in a man aged 18 to 35 in good health. CDR3 in amino acids: CAWSYRDRAREQYF. The CDR3 nucleotides are TGTGCCTGGAGTTACCGGGACAGGGCGCGCGAGCAGTACTTC.